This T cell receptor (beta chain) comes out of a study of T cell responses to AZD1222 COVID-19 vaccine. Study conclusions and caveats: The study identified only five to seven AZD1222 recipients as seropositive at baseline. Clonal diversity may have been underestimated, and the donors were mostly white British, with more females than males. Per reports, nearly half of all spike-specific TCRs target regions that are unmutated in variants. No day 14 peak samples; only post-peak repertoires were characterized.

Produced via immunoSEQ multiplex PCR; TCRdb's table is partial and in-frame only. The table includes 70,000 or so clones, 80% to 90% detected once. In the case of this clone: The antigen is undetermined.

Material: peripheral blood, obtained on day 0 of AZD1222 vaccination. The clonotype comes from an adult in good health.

CDR3 sequence: CASSARGERTDTQYF. The CDR3 bases are TGCGCCAGCAGCGCGAGGGGGGAGCGAACAGATACGCAGTATTTT. The V call is TRBV5-1, the J call TRBJ2-3, with D perhaps given as TRBD1 or TRBD2 (6 bases each). This CDR3 has 15 residues. Germline V gene data show CDR1 as SGHRS and CDR2 as YFSETQ. V lost 4 bases to trimming and J lost 3 bases, with 15 bases between them. The complete variable domain, with remaining parts taken from reference TRBV5-1 and TRBJ2-3, reads KAGVTQTPRYLIKTRGQQVTLSCSPISGHRSVSWYQQTPGQGLQFLFEYFSETQRNKGNFPGRFSGRQFSNSRSEMNVSTLELGDSALYLCASSARGERTDTQYFGPGTRLTVL.